This TCR beta chain was sequenced for a study of technical replicates of blood from a few donors. Here immunoSEQ multiplex PCR was the method, and the copy in TCRdb shows in-frame clones only, minus some. There are roughly 90,000 clones in the sample; 92% occur only once, and 0.2% to 0.3% lies in the top ten. The CDR3 runs 18 residues. Germline assignment: CDR1 LGHNT and CDR2 FRNRAP. With V trimmed by 0 bases and J by 3 bases, 6 bases remained unmatched. This TCR came from a human donor in good health. This chain uses TRBV12-5 with TRBJ2-5; 14 positions match TRBD2. Sequencing was done on a sample of T cells isolated from PBMCs. The CDR3 reads CASGLVLGLAGAKETQYF. For the CDR3, the DNA is TGTGCTAGTGGTTTGGTACTGGGACTAGCGGGGGCCAAAGAGACCCAGTACTTC.